This TCR beta chain was obtained from a study of beta chain features in type 1 diabetes. Expressed TCRB transcripts got sequenced, as all isolated RNA was reverse transcribed. Profiled with immunoSEQ multiplex PCR; TCRdb holds only in-frame clones, not every one. The table has 310,000 or so clones, 8% seen once; the top ten hold approximately 0.47%. The CDR3 covers 14 residues. V lost 6 bases to trimming and J lost 3 bases, with 11 bases between them. Germline CDR1 reads KGHSH; CDR2 reads LQKENI. For this clone: Antigen: not known.

General study points: Shortening of TCRB CDR3s, moderate but significant, appeared in all four CD4+ subsets of Type 1 diabetes patients.

The sequenced sample was central memory CD4+ T cells from blood. The J gene is TRBJ2-2, the V gene TRBV18; D is ambiguous. The TCR sequence derives from a woman younger than 35 in good health. The CDR3 spells CASSPNTDTGELFF. The DNA for the CDR3 is TGTGCCAGCTCCCCCAACACGGACACCGGGGAGCTGTTTTTT.